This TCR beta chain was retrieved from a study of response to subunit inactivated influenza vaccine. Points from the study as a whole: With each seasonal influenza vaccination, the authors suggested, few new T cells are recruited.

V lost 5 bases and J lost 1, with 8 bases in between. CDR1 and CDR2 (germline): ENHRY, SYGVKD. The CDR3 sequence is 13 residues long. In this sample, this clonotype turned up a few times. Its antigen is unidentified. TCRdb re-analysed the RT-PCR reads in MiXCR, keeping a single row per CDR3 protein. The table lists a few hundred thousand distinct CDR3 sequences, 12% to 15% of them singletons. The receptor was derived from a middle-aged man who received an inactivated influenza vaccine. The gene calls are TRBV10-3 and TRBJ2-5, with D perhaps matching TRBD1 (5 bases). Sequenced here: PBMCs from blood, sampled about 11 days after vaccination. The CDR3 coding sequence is TGTGCCATCAGTCCAGGGATCCAAGAGACCCAGTACTTC. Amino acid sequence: CAISPGIQETQYF.